The clone carrying this TCR beta chain appeared a single time. The entry originates in a study of shared clonotypes between healthy human individuals. Clones were sequenced by immunoSEQ multiplex PCR, and TCRdb holds only the in-frame ones, with some missing. The sample lists over 850,000 clones, roughly 74% occurring once. Losses at the gene ends were 0 bases for V and 5 bases for J; bases not matched to a gene: 15. CDR3 length: 19 residues. CDR1 is SGHTA and CDR2 is FQGNSA in the germline V gene. The V call is TRBV7-2, the J call TRBJ1-1; TRBD1 agrees at 10 bases. This clonotype was obtained from a man aged 18-30 years in good health. Some clones in this sample may be carry-over from other donors' samples. The specimen was memory CD4+ T cells from PBMCs. Subset denoted: CD45RA-negative fraction. The CDR3 region has the DNA TGTGCCAGCAGCTTAGCGCGTAGGGGACAGGGGCCTCGGGGGACTGAAGCTTTCTTT. This translates into CASSLARRGQGPRGTEAFF.